A single sample is the source of the 5 T cell receptor beta chains below, sequenced in a study of T cells in narcolepsy. Profiled with immunoSEQ multiplex PCR; TCRdb holds only in-frame clones, not every one. The sample includes about 30,000 clones, around 86% seen only once; the top ten take around 0.7%. Sequenced input: memory (CD45RA-) CD4+ T cells from blood. These receptors originate from a human donor in good health.

The V and J genes are TRBV6-5 and TRBJ1-6, with 9 bases that match TRBD1. Per the germline V gene, CDR1 is MNHEY and CDR2 is SVGAGI. V was clipped by 5 bases and J by 10 bases; unmatched bases: 9. The CDR3 runs 15 residues. The CDR3 reads CASSLRDRDRSPLHF. The CDR3 nucleotides read TGTGCCAGCAGTCTCCGGGACAGGGATAGATCACCCCTCCACTTT.

The gene calls are TRBV27 and TRBJ2-3, with 9 bases fitting TRBD1. Unmatched junction bases numbered 13, after V lost 5 bases and J lost 4 bases. The CDR3 covers 17 residues. Per the germline V gene, CDR1 is MNHEY and CDR2 is SMNVEV (reference sequence). CDR3 nucleotides: TGTGCCAGCAGTGCGACACAACAGGGGGCGCGATCAGATACGCAGTATTTT. This translates into CASSATQQGARSDTQYF.

The CDR3 DNA sequence: TGTGCCACCAGCAGAGGGACTAGCGGGGGAACAGATACGCAGTATTTT. Translating it yields CATSRGTSGGTDTQYF. The chain links TRBV15 to TRBJ2-3; 13 positions match TRBD2. Germline-derived CDR1 and CDR2 are LNHNV and YYDKDF (reference sequence). There are 16 residues in the CDR3. Trimming removed 1 base from V and 3 bases from J; junction bases left unmatched: 1.

This chain links TRBV19 with TRBJ2-3; D uncertain. V lost 4 bases to trimming and J lost 6 bases, with 8 bases between them. The CDR3 is made up of 12 amino acids. Germline loops: CDR1 LNHDA, CDR2 SQIVND (reference sequence). CDR3 residues: CASSTNADTQYF. The CDR3 DNA follows: TGTGCCAGTAGTACGAACGCGGATACGCAGTATTTT.

The chain joins TRBV5-4 to TRBJ2-5; D remains ambiguous. Germline assignment: CDR1 SGHNT and CDR2 YYREEE (reference sequence). The length of the CDR3 is 14 residues. V was clipped by 0 bases and J by 2 bases, with 8 bases between them. CDR3 in DNA: TGTGCCAGCAGCTTGGCGCGTATTCAAGAGACCCAGTACTTC. Its translation is CASSLARIQETQYF.